This entry concerns a single TCR beta chain. The repertoire was sequenced with immunoSEQ multiplex PCR; TCRdb's copy has only in-frame clones and lacks some. Among under 90,000 clones, approximately 92% were seen once, and the ten largest hold 5.8%. This sample is part of a study of control samples from healthy donors and cancer patients. The TCR sequence derives from an older woman in good health. Input material: blood.

The CDR3 DNA follows: TGTGCCAGCAGTGAACCGGTTAGCAATCAGCCCCAGCATTTT. Protein product: CASSEPVSNQPQHF. The genes are TRBV2 and TRBJ1-5; D remains unclear. This CDR3 is built from 14 residues. The V and J ends lost 2 bases and 0 bases respectively, with 5 bases between them. Germline CDR1 is SNHLY and CDR2 is FYNNEI.